This entry is about one TCR beta chain. The antigen remains unidentified. Trimming removed 2 bases at V and 3 bases at J, with 15 bases between. The CDR3 is made up of 16 amino acids. Germline V gene sequence: CDR1 SGHNT, CDR2 YYREEE (reference sequence). Vbeta (60) and Jbeta (13) primers were used in the PCR. Clones were sequenced by immunoSEQ multiplex PCR, and TCRdb holds only the in-frame ones, with some missing. Here the sample spans 120,000 or so clones, around three quarters being singletons. The data were taken from a study of cytomegalovirus exposure and HLA in healthy donors. Study observations and caveats: Upon later analysis, HLA-associated TCR beta chains proved more clonally expanded than other, equally common chains. An observed cluster of highly shared sequence variants was recorded as a likely sequencing artifact. The study reported that TCR beta sequences accurately predicted HLA-A and HLA-B alleles in most subjects. In a later analysis, TCR beta V- and J-gene trimming was associated with a missense DCLRE1C variant.

The specimen sequenced was PBMCs. V usage is TRBV5-4 and J usage is TRBJ2-1, with D tentatively TRBD2 (6 bases). The TCR sequence derives from a female donor in good health and CMV-seronegative. In DNA form, the CDR3 reads TGTGCCAGCAGCTTCGATCGGCTAGCGCGCTACAATGAGCAGTTCTTC. Its protein is CASSFDRLARYNEQFF.